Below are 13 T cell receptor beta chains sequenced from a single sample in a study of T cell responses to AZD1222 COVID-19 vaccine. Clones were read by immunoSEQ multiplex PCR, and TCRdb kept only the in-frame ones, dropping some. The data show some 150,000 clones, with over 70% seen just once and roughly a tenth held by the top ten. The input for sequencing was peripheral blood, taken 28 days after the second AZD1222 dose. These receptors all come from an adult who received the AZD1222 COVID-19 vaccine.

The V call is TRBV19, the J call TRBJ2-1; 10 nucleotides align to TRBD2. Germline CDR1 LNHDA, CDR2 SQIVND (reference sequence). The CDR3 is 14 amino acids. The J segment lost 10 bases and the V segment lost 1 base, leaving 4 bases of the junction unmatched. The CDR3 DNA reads TGTGCCAGTAGTATAGTTCTAGCGGGAGTAGAGCAGTTCTTC. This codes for CASSIVLAGVEQFF.

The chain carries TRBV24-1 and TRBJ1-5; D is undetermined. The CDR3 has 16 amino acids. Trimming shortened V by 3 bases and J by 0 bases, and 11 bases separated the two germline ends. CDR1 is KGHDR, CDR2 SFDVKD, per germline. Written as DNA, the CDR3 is TGTGCCACCAGTGATGCGGGATCAAATAGCAATCAGCCCCAGCATTTT. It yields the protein CATSDAGSNSNQPQHF.

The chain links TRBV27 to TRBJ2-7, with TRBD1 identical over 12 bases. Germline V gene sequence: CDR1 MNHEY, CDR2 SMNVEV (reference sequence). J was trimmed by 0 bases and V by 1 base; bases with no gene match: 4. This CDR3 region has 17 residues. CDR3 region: CASSLFGTGGRSYEQYF. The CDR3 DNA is TGTGCCAGCAGTTTATTTGGGACAGGGGGCCGCTCCTACGAGCAGTACTTC.

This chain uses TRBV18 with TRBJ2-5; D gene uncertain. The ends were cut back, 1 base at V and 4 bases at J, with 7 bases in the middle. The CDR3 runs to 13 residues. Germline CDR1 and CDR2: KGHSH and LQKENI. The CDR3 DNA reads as TGTGCCAGCTCACCACTGGTTTTAGAGACCCAGTACTTC. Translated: CASSPLVLETQYF.

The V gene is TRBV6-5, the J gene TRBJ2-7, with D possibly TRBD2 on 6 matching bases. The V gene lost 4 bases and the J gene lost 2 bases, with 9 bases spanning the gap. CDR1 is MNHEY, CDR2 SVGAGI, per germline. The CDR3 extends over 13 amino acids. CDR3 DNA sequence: TGTGCCAGCAGTTCTAGCGCTCCCTACGAGCAGTACTTC. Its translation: CASSSSAPYEQYF.

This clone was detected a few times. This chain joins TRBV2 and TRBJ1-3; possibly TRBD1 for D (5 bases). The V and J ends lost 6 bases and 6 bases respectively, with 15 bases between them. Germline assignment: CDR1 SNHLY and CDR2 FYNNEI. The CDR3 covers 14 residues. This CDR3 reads CASSFGQQANTIYF. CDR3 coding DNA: TGTGCCAGCAGCTTCGGACAACAGGCAAACACCATATATTTT.

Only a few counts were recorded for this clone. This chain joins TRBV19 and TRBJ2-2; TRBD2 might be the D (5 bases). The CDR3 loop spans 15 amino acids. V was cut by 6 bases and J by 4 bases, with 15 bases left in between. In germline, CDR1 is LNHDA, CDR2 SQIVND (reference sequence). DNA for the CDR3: TGTGCCAGTAGATTTGGGAGCGTGGGCACCGGGGAGCTGTTTTTT. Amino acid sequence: CASRFGSVGTGELFF.

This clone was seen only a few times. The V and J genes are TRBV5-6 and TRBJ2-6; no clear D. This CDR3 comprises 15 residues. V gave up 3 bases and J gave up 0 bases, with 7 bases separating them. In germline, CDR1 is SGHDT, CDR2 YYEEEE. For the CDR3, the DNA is TGTGCCAGCAGCTCAAGGCCCTCTGGGGCCAACGTCCTGACTTTC. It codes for CASSSRPSGANVLTF.

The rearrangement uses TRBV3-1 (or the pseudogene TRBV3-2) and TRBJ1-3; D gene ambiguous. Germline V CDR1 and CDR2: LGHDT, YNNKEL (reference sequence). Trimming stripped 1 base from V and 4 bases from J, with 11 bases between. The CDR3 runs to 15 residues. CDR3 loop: CASSQVVLGGNTIYF. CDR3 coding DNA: TGTGCCAGCAGCCAAGTGGTCTTGGGCGGAAACACCATATATTTT.

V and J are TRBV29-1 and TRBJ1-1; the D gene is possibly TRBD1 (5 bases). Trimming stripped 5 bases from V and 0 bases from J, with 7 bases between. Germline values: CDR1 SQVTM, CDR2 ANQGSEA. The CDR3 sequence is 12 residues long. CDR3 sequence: CSVWGLNTEAFF. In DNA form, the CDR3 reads TGCAGCGTTTGGGGGTTGAACACTGAAGCTTTCTTT.

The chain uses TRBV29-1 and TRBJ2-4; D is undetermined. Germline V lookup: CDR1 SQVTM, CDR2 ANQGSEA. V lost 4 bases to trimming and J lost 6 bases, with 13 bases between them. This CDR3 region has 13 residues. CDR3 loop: CSVAFGLGNIQYF. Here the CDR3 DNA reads TGCAGCGTTGCTTTCGGGTTGGGAAACATTCAGTACTTC.

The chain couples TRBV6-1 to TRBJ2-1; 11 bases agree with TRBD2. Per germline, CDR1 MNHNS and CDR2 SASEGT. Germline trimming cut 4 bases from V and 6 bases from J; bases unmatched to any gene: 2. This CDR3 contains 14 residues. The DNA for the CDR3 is TGTGCCAGCAGTGTAGCGGGAGGGGCCAATGAGCAGTTCTTC. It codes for CASSVAGGANEQFF.

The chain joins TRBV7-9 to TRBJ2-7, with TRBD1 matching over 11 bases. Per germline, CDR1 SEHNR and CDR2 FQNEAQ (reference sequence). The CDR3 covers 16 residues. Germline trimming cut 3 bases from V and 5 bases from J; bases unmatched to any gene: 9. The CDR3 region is CASSLAGQGARDEQYF. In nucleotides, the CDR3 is TGTGCCAGCAGCTTGGCTGGACAGGGGGCGCGAGACGAGCAGTACTTC. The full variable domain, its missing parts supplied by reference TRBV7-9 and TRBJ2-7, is DTGVSQNPRHKITKRGQNVTFRCDPISEHNRLYWYRQTLGQGPEFLTYFQNEAQLEKSRLLSDRFSAERPKGSFSTLEIQRTEQGDSAMYLCASSLAGQGARDEQYFGPGTRLTVT.